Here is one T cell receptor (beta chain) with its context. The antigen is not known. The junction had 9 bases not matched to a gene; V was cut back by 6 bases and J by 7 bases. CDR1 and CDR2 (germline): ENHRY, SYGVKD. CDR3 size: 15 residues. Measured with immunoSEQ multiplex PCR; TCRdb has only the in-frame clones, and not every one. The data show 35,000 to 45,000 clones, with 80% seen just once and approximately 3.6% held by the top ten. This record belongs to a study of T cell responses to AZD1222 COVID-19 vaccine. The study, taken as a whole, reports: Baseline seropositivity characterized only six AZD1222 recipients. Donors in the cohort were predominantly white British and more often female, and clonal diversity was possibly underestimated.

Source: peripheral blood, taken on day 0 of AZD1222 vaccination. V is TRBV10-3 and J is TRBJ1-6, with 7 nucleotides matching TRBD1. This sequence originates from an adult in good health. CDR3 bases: TGTGCCATCAGCGAGGGAGGGACAGCGAATTCACCCCTCCACTTT. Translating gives CAISEGGTANSPLHF.